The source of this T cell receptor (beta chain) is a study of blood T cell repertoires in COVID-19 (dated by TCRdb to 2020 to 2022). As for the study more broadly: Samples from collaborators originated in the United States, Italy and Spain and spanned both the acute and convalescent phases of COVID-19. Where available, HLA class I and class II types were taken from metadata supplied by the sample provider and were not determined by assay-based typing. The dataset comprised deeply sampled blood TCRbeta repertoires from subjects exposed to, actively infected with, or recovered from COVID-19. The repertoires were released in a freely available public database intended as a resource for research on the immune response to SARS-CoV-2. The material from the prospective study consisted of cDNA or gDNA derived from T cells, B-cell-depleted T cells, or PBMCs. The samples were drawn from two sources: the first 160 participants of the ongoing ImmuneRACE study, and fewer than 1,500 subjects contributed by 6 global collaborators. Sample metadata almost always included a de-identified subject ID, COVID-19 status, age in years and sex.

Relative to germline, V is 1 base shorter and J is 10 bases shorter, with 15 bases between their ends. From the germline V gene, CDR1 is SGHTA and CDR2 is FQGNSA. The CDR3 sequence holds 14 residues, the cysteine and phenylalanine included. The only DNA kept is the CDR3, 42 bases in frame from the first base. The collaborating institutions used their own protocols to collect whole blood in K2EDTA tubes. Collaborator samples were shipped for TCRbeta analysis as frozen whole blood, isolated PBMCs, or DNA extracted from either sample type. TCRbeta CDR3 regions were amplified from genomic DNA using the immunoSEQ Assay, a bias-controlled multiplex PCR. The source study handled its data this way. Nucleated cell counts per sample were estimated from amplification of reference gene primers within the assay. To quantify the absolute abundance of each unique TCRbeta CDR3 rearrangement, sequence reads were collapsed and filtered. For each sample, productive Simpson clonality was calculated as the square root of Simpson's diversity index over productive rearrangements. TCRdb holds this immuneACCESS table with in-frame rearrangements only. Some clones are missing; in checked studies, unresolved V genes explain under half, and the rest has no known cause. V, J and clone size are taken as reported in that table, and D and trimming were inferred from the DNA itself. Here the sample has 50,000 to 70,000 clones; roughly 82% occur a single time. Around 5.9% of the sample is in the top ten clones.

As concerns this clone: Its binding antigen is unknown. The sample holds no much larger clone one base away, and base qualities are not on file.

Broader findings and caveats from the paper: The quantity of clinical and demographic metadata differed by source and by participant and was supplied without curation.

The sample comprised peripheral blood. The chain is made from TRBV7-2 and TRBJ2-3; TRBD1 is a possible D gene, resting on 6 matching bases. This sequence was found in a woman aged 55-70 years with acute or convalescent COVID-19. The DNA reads TGTGCCAGCAGCTTAGTGGGGGTGGACAGATCGCAGTATTTT. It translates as CASSLVGVDRSQYF.